The 13 T cell receptor beta chains below all came from one sample that was sequenced in a study of regulatory T cells in long-lasting Graves disease. The time point is: newly diagnosed GD, antithyroid drugs for less than 3 months. Generation of the TCR library employed RNA extracted from PBMCs. CDR3-region Arm-PCR and iRepertoire HTBI primers produced the TCR beta libraries. TCRdb itself ran the multiplex PCR reads through MiXCR, one entry per CDR3 protein. The table includes roughly 560,000 distinct CDR3 sequences, more than 10% detected once. These sequences were also reported in another study, on T cells in Graves' hyperthyroidism and ophthalmopathy.

The specimen comprised peripheral blood mononuclear cells (PBMCs), sampled at new diagnosis, from a patient treated with antithyroid drugs. The source of these receptors is a woman aged 30 to 39 with Graves disease.

The DNA for the CDR3 is TGTGCCAGCAGCGCTTGGGGGGGCTCAGATACGCAGTATTTT. Its protein is CASSAWGGSDTQYF. The chain couples TRBV9 to TRBJ2-3; possible D gene TRBD2, 7 bases. This CDR3 has 14 residues. CDR1 and CDR2 (germline): SGDLS, YYNGEE. Trimming stripped 3 bases from V and 4 bases from J, with 12 bases between. The full variable domain, completed using reference TRBV9 and TRBJ2-3, is DSGVTQTPKHLITATGQRVTLRCSPRSGDLSVYWYQQSLDQGLQFLIQYYNGEERAKGNILERFSAQQFPDLHSELNLSSLELGDSALYFCASSAWGGSDTQYFGPGTRLTVL.

Ten or more counts support this clonotype. This chain joins TRBV20-1 and TRBJ1-1; 7 positions match TRBD1. The J segment lost 4 bases and the V segment lost 2 bases, leaving 7 bases of the junction unmatched. Germline V lookup: CDR1 DFQATT, CDR2 SNEGSKA (reference sequence). This CDR3 contains 14 residues. The DNA for the CDR3 is TGCAGTGCTAGACCACAGGGGCCTAGCACTGAAGCTTTCTTT. This gives the protein CSARPQGPSTEAFF.

This clonotype was observed at least ten times. The chain carries TRBV24-1 and TRBJ2-3; either TRBD1 or TRBD2 may fit D (5 bases each). Looked up from germline, CDR1 is KGHDR and CDR2 is SFDVKD. Trimming cost V 4 bases and J 0 bases, with 13 bases left between them. There are 16 residues in the CDR3. In nucleotides, the CDR3 is TGTGCCACCAGTGAATGGGACGGTCCTAGCACAGATACGCAGTATTTT. It translates to CATSEWDGPSTDTQYF.

Many counts were recorded for this clonotype. At one boundary the junction diverges from the germline segment, which might be a read error. The V call is TRBV5-1, the J call TRBJ2-1, with 10 positions matching TRBD2. Per germline, CDR1 SGHRS and CDR2 YFSETQ. The CDR3 loop spans 19 amino acids. CDR3 in DNA: TGTGCCAGCAGCTCCTCAAGCAGCGGGAGGGCCCGTCTGAACAATGAGCAGTTCTTC. Amino acids: CASSSSSSGRARLNNEQFF. The whole variable domain, remainder taken from reference TRBV5-1 and TRBJ2-1, is KAGVTQTPRYLIKTRGQQVTLSCSPISGHRSVSWYQQTPGQGLQFLFEYFSETQRNKGNFPGRFSGRQFSNSRSEMNVSTLELGDSALYLCASSSSSSGRARLNNEQFFGPGTRLTVL.

This clonotype was detected ten times or more. The chain employs TRBV20-1 and TRBJ2-2; 9 bases match TRBD2. The trim removed 0 bases at V and 2 bases at J, leaving 7 bases unmatched. CDR3 size: 17 residues. Per germline, CDR1 DFQATT and CDR2 SNEGSKA (reference sequence). CDR3 residues: CSARDRRLAANTGELFF. The CDR3 DNA reads TGCAGTGCTAGAGATCGGAGACTAGCGGCAAACACCGGGGAGCTGTTTTTT.

A few counts support this clonotype. The V and J genes are TRBV10-3 and TRBJ1-2; weak D call: TRBD1 (5 bases). The CDR3 extends over 14 amino acids. The germline CDR1 and CDR2 sequences are ENHRY and SYGVKD. Trimming removed 4 bases from V and 5 bases from J, with 14 bases in between. The CDR3 coding sequence is TGTGCCATCAGTGGCGACAGAGACGGGTATGGCTACACCTTC. It yields the protein CAISGDRDGYGYTF.

The chain joins TRBV19 to TRBJ1-5; unclear D gene. The CDR3 is 12 amino acids. The V end was cut by 6 bases, the J end by 7 bases, with 10 bases between. Germline loops: CDR1 LNHDA, CDR2 SQIVND (reference sequence). CDR3: CASSVVGQPQHF. The CDR3 DNA follows: TGTGCCAGTAGCGTCGTGGGACAGCCCCAGCATTTT.

This clonotype showed up many times. The rearrangement joins TRBV6-2 or TRBV6-3 to TRBJ2-4, with 8 bases aligning to TRBD2. This CDR3 comprises 14 residues. Germline lookup yields CDR1 MNHEY and CDR2 SVGEGT. J was trimmed by 8 bases and V by 6 bases; bases with no gene match: 9. For the CDR3, the DNA is TGTGCCAGCAGACCGGGGGGGTTTAGTTACATTCAGTACTTC. Protein sequence: CASRPGGFSYIQYF.

This clonotype has just a few counts. The J gene is TRBJ2-3, the V gene TRBV20-1; D ambiguous. Germline V gene sequence: CDR1 DFQATT, CDR2 SNEGSKA (reference sequence). The ends were cut back, 6 bases at V and 2 bases at J, with 12 bases in the middle. The CDR3 extends over 13 amino acids. CDR3 coding DNA: TGCAGTGCCTCGAACCCCCTCACAGATACGCAGTATTTT. This sequence encodes CSASNPLTDTQYF.

There are many counts of this clonotype. The V gene is TRBV6-1, the J gene TRBJ1-1; D is perhaps TRBD1 (6 bases). Trimming stripped 5 bases from V and 0 bases from J, with 13 bases between. CDR3 size: 15 residues. Germline CDR1 and CDR2: MNHNS and SASEGT. The CDR3 is CASSHGGNMNTEAFF. The CDR3 DNA follows: TGTGCCAGCAGTCACGGGGGCAACATGAACACTGAAGCTTTCTTT.

This clonotype has a count of ten or more. The V gene is TRBV27, the J gene TRBJ2-7; 11 bases are a match to TRBD1. Losses at the gene ends were 8 bases for V and 4 bases for J; bases not matched to a gene: 10. The CDR3 consists of 15 residues. In germline, CDR1 is MNHEY, CDR2 SMNVEV (reference sequence). In DNA, the CDR3 is TGTGCCAGCGTCTCGACCGGGACAGGGGGGTACGAGCAGTACTTC. Amino acid sequence: CASVSTGTGGYEQYF.

This clonotype was observed a few times. This rearrangement joins TRBV18 to TRBJ1-2; D not resolved. Trimming took 2 bases from V and 8 from J, leaving 12 bases between them. CDR3 length equals 13 residues. Germline CDR1 reads KGHSH; CDR2 reads LQKENI. Here the CDR3 reads CASSPDSSGGYTF. The CDR3 nucleotides are TGTGCCAGCTCACCAGATTCGAGTGGCGGCTACACCTTC. Combining the CDR3 with reference TRBV18 and TRBJ1-2 gives the whole variable domain NAGVMQNPRHLVRRRGQEARLRCSPMKGHSHVYWYRQLPEEGLKFMVYLQKENIIDESGMPKERFSAEFPKEGPSILRIQQVVRGDSAAYFCASSPDSSGGYTFGSGTRLTVV.

This clonotype has a count of ten or more. V usage is TRBV5-6 and J usage is TRBJ1-1, with TRBD1 matching 8 bases. Germline loops: CDR1 SGHDT, CDR2 YYEEEE. J was trimmed by 7 bases and V by 3 bases; bases with no gene match: 8. The CDR3 runs 14 residues. The CDR3: CASSWGQADYEAFF. The CDR3 nucleotides are TGTGCCAGCAGCTGGGGACAGGCGGATTATGAAGCTTTCTTT.